This T cell receptor (beta chain) was sequenced during a study of cytomegalovirus exposure and HLA in healthy donors. CDR1 and CDR2 from the germline V gene are SGHRS and YFSETQ. The CDR3 is 14 residues long. Germline trimming cut 3 bases from V and 6 bases from J; bases unmatched to any gene: 7. The PCR used 60 Vbeta and 13 Jbeta primers. The protocol was immunoSEQ multiplex PCR, while the TCRdb copy is restricted to in-frame clones and leaves out a portion. Of around 150,000 clones detected, 65% to 80% appear once; the ten largest clones hold around 7%. The sample was PBMCs. The chain has TRBV5-1 and TRBJ2-7; TRBD1 agrees at 9 bases. This receptor was obtained from a man aged 35 to 55 in good health and CMV-seropositive. This CDR3 is CASSSRDRVGEQYF. The CDR3 nucleotides are TGCGCCAGCAGCTCGAGGGACAGGGTGGGCGAGCAGTACTTC.